The rows below give T cell receptor beta chains drawn from one sample of a study of blood T cell repertoires in COVID-19. Here immunoSEQ multiplex PCR was the method, and the copy in TCRdb shows in-frame clones only, minus some. The sample contains about 34,000 clones, about 90% of which appear only once. Sequencing was performed on peripheral blood. The origin of the receptors is an elderly man with acute or convalescent COVID-19. Both conserved end residues are part of each CDR3. The D gene is left open where the match is weak. Some rows mark clone size as missing; the rest say once, few, many or name a class of expanded clone.

cdr3_nt	cdr3_aa	v_call	clone_size	j_call	d_call
TGTGCCAGCAGTGAAGGCAGGGGGTCTAGCACAGATACGCAGTATTTT	CASSEGRGSSTDTQYF	TRBV6-1	NA	TRBJ2-3	TRBD1
TGTGCCAGCAGCGTGGGACTAGCGGGGGGTGTTTCTAGCACAGATACGCAGTATTTT	CASSVGLAGGVSSTDTQYF	TRBV9	NA	TRBJ2-3	TRBD2
TGTGCCTGGACCGGGGGGGGGTCCTACGAGCAGTACTTC	CAWTGGGSYEQYF	TRBV30	NA	TRBJ2-7	TRBD2
TGTGCCAGCAGCCAACCGGGAGCAGATACGCAGTATTTT	CASSQPGADTQYF	TRBV3-1/TRBV3-2	NA	TRBJ2-3	NA
TGTGCCAGCAGCCCCCTCCGGGCTGGACTAGAAAAGGTCAATGAGCAGTTCTTC	CASSPLRAGLEKVNEQFF	TRBV7-8	NA	TRBJ2-1	TRBD2
TGTGCCAGCAGGAGGACTAGCGGGGGACACGACGAGCAGTACTTC	CASRRTSGGHDEQYF	TRBV7-2	NA	TRBJ2-7	TRBD2
TGTGCCAGCAGTCTGGTCGGTGTTTGGAATGAGCAGTTCTTC	CASSLVGVWNEQFF	TRBV28	NA	TRBJ2-1	NA
TGTGCCAGCAGTTCCCACGGACAGGACAATCAGCCCCAGCATTTT	CASSSHGQDNQPQHF	TRBV6-6	NA	TRBJ1-5	TRBD1
TGTGCCAGCAGCTTGGCGCCAGGGTACCGGGAGCAGTTCTTC	CASSLAPGYREQFF	TRBV11-2	NA	TRBJ2-1	NA
TGTGCCAGCAGTTACTCGACCGGGGGGGCCGATACGCAGTATTTT	CASSYSTGGADTQYF	TRBV6-6	NA	TRBJ2-3	TRBD2
TGTGCCAGCAGCGAATACAGGGGTAGCAATCAGCCCCAGCATTTT	CASSEYRGSNQPQHF	TRBV7-8	NA	TRBJ1-5	TRBD1
TGTGCCAGCACCCGGACAGGTCTTGATGGCTACACCTTC	CASTRTGLDGYTF	TRBV11-2	NA	TRBJ1-2	TRBD1
TGCGCCAGCATCAACAGGGGGCGTTTAGTTGGAGAGGGCTCCTACGAGCAGTACTTC	CASINRGRLVGEGSYEQYF	TRBV10-2	once	TRBJ2-7	TRBD1
TGTGCCAGCAGTGAGGCCTTGACCAGGGGGCCGCAAGAGACCCAGTACTTC	CASSEALTRGPQETQYF	TRBV2	NA	TRBJ2-5	TRBD1
TGCGCCAGCAGCGTACAGTTGAACACTGAAGCTTTCTTT	CASSVQLNTEAFF	TRBV5-1	NA	TRBJ1-1	NA
TGTGCCAGCAGCCCAGATGGGACTAGGTCAGATACGCAGTATTTT	CASSPDGTRSDTQYF	TRBV7-2	NA	TRBJ2-3	TRBD2
TGTGCCAGTAGTATCACCGGGGGCAATCAGCCCCAGCATTTT	CASSITGGNQPQHF	TRBV19	NA	TRBJ1-5	NA
TGTGCCAGCTCCCAGGGGGCAGGGGATACGCAGTATTTT	CASSQGAGDTQYF	TRBV3-1/TRBV3-2	NA	TRBJ2-3	TRBD1
TGTGCCATCAGTGAGTCAGGGGTTAACAATCAGCCCCAGCATTTT	CAISESGVNNQPQHF	TRBV10-3	NA	TRBJ1-5	NA
TGTGCCAGCAGTGAAGCTCGGACAGCGGGATCACCCCTCCACTTT	CASSEARTAGSPLHF	TRBV2	once	TRBJ1-6	NA
TGTGCCAGTATCCCGGGGAGGGACAGGGGGCAACCCCAGCATTTT	CASIPGRDRGQPQHF	TRBV19	NA	TRBJ1-5	TRBD1
TGTGCCAGCAGTTCCGTTAGGACAGGGAACGGCGGCTATGGCTACACCTTC	CASSSVRTGNGGYGYTF	TRBV27	NA	TRBJ1-2	TRBD1
TGTGCCAGCAGGCGGGCTGGGGAGACAGATACGCAGTATTTT	CASRRAGETDTQYF	TRBV3-1/TRBV3-2	NA	TRBJ2-3	NA
TGTGCCACCTCCGGGACAGGGAGCACAGATACGCAGTATTTT	CATSGTGSTDTQYF	TRBV7-9	once	TRBJ2-3	TRBD1
TGTGCCATATCGAGAGACATGAACACTGAAGCTTTCTTT	CAISRDMNTEAFF	TRBV10-3	few	TRBJ1-1	NA
TGCGCCAGCAGTGATAGGGCAGGAGGGACCGCGAACACTGAAGCTTTCTTT	CASSDRAGGTANTEAFF	TRBV10-2	NA	TRBJ1-1	NA
TGTGCCAGCAGGCCTGGACAGTATAATTCACCCCTCCACTTT	CASRPGQYNSPLHF	TRBV7-9	once	TRBJ1-6	NA
TGTGCCAGCAGCTTCGGACAGGGGGCGCGGGAGCAGTACTTC	CASSFGQGAREQYF	TRBV5-4	NA	TRBJ2-7	TRBD1
TGCGCCAGCTGGGGGACAGGGCAGAATAGCAATCAGCCCCAGCATTTT	CASWGTGQNSNQPQHF	TRBV10-1	NA	TRBJ1-5	TRBD1
TGTGCCAGCAGCTGGACTAGCGAGTGGGTTTTGTTCTTC	CASSWTSEWVLFF	TRBV7-9	NA	TRBJ2-1	TRBD2
TGCGCCAGCAGCTCTATCGGCGGGGGGGCAGATACGCAGTATTTT	CASSSIGGGADTQYF	TRBV5-1	NA	TRBJ2-3	TRBD2
TGTGCCAGCAGGCGAGGACAGGGACCTTACGAGCAGTACTTC	CASRRGQGPYEQYF	TRBV28	NA	TRBJ2-7	TRBD1
TGTGCCAGTAGCGCCCAGGGAATCTCTGGAAACACCATATATTTT	CASSAQGISGNTIYF	TRBV19	NA	TRBJ1-3	NA
TGTGCCAGCAGCCTGGGGGCTAGCGCAACTATCCAAGAGCAGTACTTC	CASSLGASATIQEQYF	TRBV5-5	NA	TRBJ2-7	NA
TGTGCCAGCTCACCACAGGGAGCGGTGGCAGTTGAAAAACTGTTTTTT	CASSPQGAVAVEKLFF	TRBV18	few	TRBJ1-4	NA
TGTGCCAGCAGCCAGTTCGACCGACTCTATGGCTACACCTTC	CASSQFDRLYGYTF	TRBV3-1/TRBV3-2	NA	TRBJ1-2	NA